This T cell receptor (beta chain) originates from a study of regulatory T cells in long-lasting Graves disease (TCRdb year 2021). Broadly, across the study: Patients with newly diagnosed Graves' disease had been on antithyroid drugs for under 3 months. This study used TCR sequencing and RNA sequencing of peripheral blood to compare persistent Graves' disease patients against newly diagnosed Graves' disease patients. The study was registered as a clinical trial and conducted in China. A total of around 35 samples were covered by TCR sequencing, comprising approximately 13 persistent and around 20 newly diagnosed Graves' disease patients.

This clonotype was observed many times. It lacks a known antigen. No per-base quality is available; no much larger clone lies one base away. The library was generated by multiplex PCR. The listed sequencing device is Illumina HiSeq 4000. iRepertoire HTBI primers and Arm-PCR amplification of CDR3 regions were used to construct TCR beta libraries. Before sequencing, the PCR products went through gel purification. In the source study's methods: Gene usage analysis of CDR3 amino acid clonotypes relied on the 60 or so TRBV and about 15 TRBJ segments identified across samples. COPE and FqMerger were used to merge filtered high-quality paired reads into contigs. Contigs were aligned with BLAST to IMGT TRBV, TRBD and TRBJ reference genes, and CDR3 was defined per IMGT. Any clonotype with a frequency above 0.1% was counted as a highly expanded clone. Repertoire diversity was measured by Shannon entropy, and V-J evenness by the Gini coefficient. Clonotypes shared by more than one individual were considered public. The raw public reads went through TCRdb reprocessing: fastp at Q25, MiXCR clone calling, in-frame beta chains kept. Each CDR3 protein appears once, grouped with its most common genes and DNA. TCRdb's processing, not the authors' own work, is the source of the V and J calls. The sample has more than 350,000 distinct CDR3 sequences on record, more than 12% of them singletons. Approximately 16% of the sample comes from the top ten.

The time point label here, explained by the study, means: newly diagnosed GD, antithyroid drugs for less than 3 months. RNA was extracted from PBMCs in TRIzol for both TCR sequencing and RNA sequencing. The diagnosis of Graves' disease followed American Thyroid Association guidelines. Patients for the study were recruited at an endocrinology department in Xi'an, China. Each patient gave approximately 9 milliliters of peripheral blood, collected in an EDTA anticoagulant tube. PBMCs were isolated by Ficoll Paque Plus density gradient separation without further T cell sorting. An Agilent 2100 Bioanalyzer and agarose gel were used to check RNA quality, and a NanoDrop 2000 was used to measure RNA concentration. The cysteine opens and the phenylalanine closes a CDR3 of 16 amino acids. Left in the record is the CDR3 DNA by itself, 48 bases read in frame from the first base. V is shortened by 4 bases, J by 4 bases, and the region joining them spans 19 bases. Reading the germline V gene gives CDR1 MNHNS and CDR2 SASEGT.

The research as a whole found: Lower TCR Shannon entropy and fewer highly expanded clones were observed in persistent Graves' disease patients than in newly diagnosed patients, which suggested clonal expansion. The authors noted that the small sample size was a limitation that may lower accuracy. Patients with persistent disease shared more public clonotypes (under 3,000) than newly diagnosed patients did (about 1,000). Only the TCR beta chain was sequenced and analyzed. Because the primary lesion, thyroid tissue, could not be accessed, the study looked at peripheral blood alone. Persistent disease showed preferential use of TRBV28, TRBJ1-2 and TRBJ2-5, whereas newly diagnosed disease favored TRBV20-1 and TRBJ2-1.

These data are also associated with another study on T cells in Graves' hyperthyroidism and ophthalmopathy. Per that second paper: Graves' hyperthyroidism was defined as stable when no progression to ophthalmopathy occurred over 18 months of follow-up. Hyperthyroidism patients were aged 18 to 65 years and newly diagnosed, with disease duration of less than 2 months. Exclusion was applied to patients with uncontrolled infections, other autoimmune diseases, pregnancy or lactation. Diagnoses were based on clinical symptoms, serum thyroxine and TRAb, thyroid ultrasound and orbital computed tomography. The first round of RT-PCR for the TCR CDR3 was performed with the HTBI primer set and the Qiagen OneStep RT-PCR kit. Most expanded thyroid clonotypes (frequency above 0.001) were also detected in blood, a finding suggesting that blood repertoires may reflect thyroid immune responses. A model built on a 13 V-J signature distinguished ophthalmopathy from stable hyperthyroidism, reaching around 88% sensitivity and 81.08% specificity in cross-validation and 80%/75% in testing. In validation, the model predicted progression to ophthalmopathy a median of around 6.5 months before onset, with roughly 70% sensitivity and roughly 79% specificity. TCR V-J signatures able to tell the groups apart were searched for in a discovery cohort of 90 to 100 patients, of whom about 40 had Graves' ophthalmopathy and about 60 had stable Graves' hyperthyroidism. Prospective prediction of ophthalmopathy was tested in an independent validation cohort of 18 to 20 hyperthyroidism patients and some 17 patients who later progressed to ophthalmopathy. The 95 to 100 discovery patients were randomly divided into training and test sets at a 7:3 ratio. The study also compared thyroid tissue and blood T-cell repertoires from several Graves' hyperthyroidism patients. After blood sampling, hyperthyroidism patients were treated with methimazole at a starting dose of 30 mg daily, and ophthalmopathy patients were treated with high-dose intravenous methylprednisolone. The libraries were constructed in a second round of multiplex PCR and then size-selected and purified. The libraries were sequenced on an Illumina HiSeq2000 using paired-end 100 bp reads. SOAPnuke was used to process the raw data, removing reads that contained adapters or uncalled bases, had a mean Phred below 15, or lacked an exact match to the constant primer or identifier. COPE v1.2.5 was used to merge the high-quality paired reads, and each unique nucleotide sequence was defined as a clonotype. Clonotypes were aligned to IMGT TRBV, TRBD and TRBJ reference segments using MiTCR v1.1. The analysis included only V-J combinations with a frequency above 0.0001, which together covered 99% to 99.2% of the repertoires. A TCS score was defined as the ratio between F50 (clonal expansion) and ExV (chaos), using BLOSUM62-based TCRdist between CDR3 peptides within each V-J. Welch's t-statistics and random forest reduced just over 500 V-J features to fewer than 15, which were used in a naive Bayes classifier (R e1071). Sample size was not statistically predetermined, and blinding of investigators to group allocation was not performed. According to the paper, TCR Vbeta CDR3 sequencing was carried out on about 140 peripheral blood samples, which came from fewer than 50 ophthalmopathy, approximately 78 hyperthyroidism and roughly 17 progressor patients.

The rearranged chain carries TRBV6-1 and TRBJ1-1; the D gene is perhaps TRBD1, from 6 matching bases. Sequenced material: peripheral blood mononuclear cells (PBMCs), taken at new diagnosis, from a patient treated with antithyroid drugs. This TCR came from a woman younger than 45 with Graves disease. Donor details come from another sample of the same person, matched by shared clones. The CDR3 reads CASSGAPTQGVTEAFF. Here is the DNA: TGTGCCAGCAGTGGCGCCCCGACACAGGGAGTCACTGAAGCTTTCTTT.